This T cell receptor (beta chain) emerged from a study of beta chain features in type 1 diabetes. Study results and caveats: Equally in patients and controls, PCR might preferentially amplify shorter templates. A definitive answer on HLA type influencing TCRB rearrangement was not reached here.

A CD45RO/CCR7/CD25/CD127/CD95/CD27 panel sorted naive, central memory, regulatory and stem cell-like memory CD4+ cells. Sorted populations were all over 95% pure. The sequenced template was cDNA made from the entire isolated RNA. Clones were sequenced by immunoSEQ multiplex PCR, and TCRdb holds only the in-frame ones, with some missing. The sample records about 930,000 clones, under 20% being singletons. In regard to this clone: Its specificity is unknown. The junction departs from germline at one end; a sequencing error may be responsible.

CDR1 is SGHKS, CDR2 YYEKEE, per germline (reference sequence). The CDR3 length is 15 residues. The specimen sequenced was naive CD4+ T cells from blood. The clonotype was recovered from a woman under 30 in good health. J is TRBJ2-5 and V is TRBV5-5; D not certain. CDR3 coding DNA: TGCGCCAGCAGCCAAGATTGGTACAGCCAAGAGACCCAGTACTTC. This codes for CASSQDWYSQETQYF.